The clone carrying this T cell receptor beta chain was seen a few times. No antigen is known for it. V shed 7 bases and J 3 bases; nucleotides not matched to a gene: 8. Per the germline V gene, CDR1 is MNHEY and CDR2 is SVGAGI. The length of the CDR3 is 14 residues. MiXCR, applied by TCRdb to the reads, yields one record per CDR3 protein. This table has some 940,000 distinct CDR3 sequences, about a third appearing once. This sample is part of a study of T cell repertoires in cytomegalovirus infection. Looking at the study overall: Carrying CMV and the relevant HLA type showed in public TCR beta signatures.

The chain employs TRBV6-5 and TRBJ2-7, with TRBD2 matching over 8 bases. This TCR was sampled from a human donor in good health (CMV status not recorded). Some clones in this sample may be carry-over from other donors' samples. The starting material was cultured CD8+ T cells from PBMCs, obtained from culture after CMV antigen stimulation. CDR3 nucleotides: TGTGCCAGCACCACGGGGGGGTCCTACTACGAGCAGTACTTC. It codes for CASTTGGSYYEQYF.